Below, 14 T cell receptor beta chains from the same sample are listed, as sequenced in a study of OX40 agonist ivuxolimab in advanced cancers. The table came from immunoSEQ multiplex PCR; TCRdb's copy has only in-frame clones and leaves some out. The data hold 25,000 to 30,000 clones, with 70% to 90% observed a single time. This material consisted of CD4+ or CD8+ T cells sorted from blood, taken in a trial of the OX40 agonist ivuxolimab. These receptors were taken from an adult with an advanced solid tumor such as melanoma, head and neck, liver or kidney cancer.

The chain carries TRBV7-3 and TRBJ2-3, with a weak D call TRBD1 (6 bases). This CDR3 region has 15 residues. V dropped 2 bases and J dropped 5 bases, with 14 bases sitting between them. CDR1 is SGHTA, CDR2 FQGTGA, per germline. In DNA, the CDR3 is TGTGCCAGCAGCTTAGGGGACAAGAAGGTAGATACGCAGTATTTT. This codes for CASSLGDKKVDTQYF.

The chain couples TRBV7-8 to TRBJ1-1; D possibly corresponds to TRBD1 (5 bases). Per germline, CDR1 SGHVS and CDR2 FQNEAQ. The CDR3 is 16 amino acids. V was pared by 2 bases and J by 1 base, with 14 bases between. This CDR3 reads CASSLRDPLENTEAFF. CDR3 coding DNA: TGTGCCAGCAGCTTACGGGACCCACTGGAGAACACTGAAGCTTTCTTT.

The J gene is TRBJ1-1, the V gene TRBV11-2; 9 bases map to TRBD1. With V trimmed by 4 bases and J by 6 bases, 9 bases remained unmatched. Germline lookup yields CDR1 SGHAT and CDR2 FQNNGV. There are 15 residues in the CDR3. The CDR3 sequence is CASSSWGQGGAEAFF. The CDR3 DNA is TGTGCCAGCAGCTCGTGGGGACAGGGTGGTGCTGAAGCTTTCTTT.

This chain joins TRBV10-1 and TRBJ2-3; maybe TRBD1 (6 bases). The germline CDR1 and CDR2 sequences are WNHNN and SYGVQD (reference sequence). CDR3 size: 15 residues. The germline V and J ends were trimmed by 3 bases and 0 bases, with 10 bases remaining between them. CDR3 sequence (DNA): TGCGCCAGCAGTGAAGGGACACTTAGCACAGATACGCAGTATTTT. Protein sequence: CASSEGTLSTDTQYF.

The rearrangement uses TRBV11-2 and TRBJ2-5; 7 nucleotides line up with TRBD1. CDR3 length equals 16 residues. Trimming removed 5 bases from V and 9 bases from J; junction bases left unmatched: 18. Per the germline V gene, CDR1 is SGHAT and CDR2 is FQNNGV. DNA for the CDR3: TGTGCCAGCAGCCCGGAGCTGGGACAGTATTTCCGGGCCCAGTACTTC. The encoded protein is CASSPELGQYFRAQYF.

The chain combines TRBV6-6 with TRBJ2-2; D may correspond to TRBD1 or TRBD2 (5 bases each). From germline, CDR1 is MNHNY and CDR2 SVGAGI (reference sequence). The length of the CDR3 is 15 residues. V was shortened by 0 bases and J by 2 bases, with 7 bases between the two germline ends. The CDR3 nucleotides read TGTGCCAGCAGTTACTCGGGGGAAAACACCGGGGAGCTGTTTTTT. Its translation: CASSYSGENTGELFF.

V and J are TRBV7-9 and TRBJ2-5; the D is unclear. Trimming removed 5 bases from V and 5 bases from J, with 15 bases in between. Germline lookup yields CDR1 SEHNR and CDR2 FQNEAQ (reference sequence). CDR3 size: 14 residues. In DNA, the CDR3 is TGTGCCAGCAGCCCTCGGACCGGCAGGGAGACCCAGTACTTC. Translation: CASSPRTGRETQYF.

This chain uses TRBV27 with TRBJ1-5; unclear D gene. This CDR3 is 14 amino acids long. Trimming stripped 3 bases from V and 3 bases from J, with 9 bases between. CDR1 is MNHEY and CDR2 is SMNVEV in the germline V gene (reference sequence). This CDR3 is CASSFRGPNQPQHF. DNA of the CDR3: TGTGCCAGCAGTTTCCGCGGCCCCAATCAGCCCCAGCATTTT.

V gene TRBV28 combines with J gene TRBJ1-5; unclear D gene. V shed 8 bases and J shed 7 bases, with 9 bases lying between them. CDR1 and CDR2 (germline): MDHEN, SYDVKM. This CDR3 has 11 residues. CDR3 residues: CASVLGQPQHF. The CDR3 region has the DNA TGTGCCAGCGTCTTAGGCCAGCCCCAGCATTTT.

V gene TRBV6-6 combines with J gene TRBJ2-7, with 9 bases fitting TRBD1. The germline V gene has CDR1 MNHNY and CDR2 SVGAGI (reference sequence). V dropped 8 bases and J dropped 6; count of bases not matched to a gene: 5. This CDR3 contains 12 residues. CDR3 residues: CASGDRALEQYF. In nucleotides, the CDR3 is TGTGCCAGCGGGGACAGGGCTCTCGAGCAGTACTTC.

CDR3 residues: CASSLGTGAQYF. CDR3 sequence (DNA): TGTGCCAGCAGCTTGGGGACCGGAGCCCAGTACTTC. The rearrangement joins TRBV5-6 to TRBJ2-5; D gene uncertain. Per the germline V gene, CDR1 is SGHDT and CDR2 is YYEEEE. The CDR3 runs 12 residues. With 0 bases removed from V and 9 bases from J, the gap between germline ends came to 9 bases.

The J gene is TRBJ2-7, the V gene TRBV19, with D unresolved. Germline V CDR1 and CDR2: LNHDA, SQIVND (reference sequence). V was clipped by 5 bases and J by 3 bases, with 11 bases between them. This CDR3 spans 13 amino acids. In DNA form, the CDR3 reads TGTGCCAGTAGTTCCGCCGAATACTACGAGCAGTACTTC. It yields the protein CASSSAEYYEQYF.

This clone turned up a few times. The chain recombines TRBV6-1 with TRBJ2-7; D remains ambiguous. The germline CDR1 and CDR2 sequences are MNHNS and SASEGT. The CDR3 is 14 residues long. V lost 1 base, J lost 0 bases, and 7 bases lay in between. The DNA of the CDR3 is TGTGCCAGCAGTGAAGGTATGGGCTCCTACGAGCAGTACTTC. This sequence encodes CASSEGMGSYEQYF.

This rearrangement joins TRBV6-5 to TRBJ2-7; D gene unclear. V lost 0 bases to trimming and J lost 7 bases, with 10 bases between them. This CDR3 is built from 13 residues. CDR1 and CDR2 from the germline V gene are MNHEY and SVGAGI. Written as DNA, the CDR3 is TGTGCCAGCAGTTACTCGTTGCAGAAAGAGCAGTACTTC. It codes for CASSYSLQKEQYF.